This T cell receptor beta chain is drawn from a study of CD8+ T cells in alopecia areata. This clone appeared a single time. Trimming took 3 bases from V and 9 from J, leaving 18 bases between them. The germline V gene has CDR1 MNHEY and CDR2 SVGAGI. CDR3 length equals 15 residues. Sequencing templates came from extracted RNA that was reverse transcribed into cDNA. The assay was immunoSEQ multiplex PCR, and TCRdb's table has in-frame clones only and misses some. The table records about 110,000 clones, 55% to 75% of them present only once. The origin of this receptor is a human donor in good health. The V gene is TRBV6-5, the J gene TRBJ2-1, with D possibly being TRBD1 or TRBD2 (6 bases each). The material sequenced was CD8+ T cells sorted from blood. CDR3 in DNA: TGTGCCAGCAGTTATTCGTTTACGGGGGCGTCTGAGCAGTTCTTC. Encoded protein: CASSYSFTGASEQFF.